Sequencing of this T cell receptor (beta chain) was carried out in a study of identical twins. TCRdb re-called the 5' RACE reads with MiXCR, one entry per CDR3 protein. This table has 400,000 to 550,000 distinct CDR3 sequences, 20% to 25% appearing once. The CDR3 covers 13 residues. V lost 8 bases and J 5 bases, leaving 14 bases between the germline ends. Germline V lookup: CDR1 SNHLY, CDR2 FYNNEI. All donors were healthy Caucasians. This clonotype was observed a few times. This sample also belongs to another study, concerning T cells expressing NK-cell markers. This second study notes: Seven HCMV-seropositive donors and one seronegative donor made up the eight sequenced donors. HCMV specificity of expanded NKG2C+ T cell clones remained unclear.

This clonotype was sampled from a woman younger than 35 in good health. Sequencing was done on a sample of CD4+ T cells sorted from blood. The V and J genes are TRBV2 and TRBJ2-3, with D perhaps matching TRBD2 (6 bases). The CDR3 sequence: CASRGTLVDTQYF. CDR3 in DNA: TGTGCCAGCCGGGGGACCCTTGTAGATACGCAGTATTTT.